This TCR beta chain originates from a study of blood T cell repertoires in COVID-19. At the level of the study: The origin of the acute and convalescent COVID-19 samples was the United States, Italy and Spain. Nucleic acid was either cDNA or gDNA, and it came from T cells, B-cell-depleted T cells, or PBMCs.

The CDR3 length is 15 residues. The ends were cut back, 5 bases at V and 4 bases at J, with 19 bases in the middle. The germline gives CDR1 SGHRS, CDR2 YFSETQ. This table comes from immunoSEQ multiplex PCR, and its TCRdb copy is limited to in-frame clones, with some not included. In the table there are about 250,000 clones, about four fifths of which are singletons. What was sequenced was peripheral blood. This TCR came from a man aged 50 or older with active or convalescent COVID-19. The J gene is TRBJ2-7, the V gene TRBV5-1, with D tentatively TRBD2 (6 bases). CDR3 amino acids: CASRADTGREYEQYF. The CDR3 DNA follows: TGCGCCAGCAGAGCCGATACCGGACGGGAGTACGAGCAGTACTTC.